This T cell receptor (beta chain) stems from a study of blood T cell repertoires in COVID-19. Study at large: Samples of COVID-19 (acute and convalescent) were obtained from the United States, Italy and Spain. Nucleic acid was either cDNA or gDNA, and it came from T cells, B-cell-depleted T cells, or PBMCs.

Authors' processing steps: Estimation of nucleated cell counts was performed using reference gene primer amplification. Here immunoSEQ multiplex PCR was the method, and the copy in TCRdb shows in-frame clones only, minus some. From that table come the V and J calls and clone size; the DNA was used to work out D and trimming. The sample has about 99,000 clones; roughly 89% are singletons. The specimen sequenced was peripheral blood. The TCR comes from a man in his 70s with active or convalescent COVID-19.

The CDR3 region has the DNA TGTGCCAGCAGCAGACAGGGTCGGGACTATGGCTACACCTTC. Amino acid sequence: CASSRQGRDYGYTF. The chain is built from TRBV2 and TRBJ1-2; 7 nucleotides align to TRBD1. Trimming removed 6 bases from V and 3 bases from J; junction bases left unmatched: 7. Per germline, CDR1 SNHLY and CDR2 FYNNEI. The CDR3 spans 14 residues.